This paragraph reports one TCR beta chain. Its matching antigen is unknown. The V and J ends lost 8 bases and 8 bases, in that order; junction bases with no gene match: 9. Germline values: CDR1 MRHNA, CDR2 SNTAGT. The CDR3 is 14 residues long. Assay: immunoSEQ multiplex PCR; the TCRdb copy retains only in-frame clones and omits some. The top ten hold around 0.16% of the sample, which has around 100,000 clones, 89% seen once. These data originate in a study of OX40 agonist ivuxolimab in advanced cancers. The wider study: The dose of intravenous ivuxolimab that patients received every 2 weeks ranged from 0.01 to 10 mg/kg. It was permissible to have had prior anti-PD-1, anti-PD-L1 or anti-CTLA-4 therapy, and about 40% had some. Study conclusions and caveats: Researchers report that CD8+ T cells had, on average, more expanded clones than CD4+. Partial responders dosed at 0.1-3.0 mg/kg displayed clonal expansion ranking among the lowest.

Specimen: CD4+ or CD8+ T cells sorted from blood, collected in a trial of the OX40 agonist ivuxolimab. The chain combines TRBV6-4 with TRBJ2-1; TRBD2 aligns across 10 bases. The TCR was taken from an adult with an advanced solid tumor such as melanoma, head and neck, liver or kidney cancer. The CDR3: CASSPSGGGYEQFF. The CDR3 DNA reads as TGTGCCAGCTCCCCTAGCGGGGGCGGCTATGAGCAGTTCTTC.